This TCR beta chain was retrieved from a study of Ad26.COV2.S vaccination and SARS-CoV-2 variants. Study at large: Donor had been placed in the Ad26.COV2.S arm of the COV1001 trial.

The treatment here: some 20 received Ad26.COV2.S at low or high dose, single or two shots; roughly five received placebo; per-sample allocation not given. Material that was analyzed had been drawn on day 63 after the first vaccine or placebo injection. Generated by immunoSEQ multiplex PCR, the TCRdb table keeps only in-frame clones and is missing some. The sample carries 410,000 or so clones, approximately 90% recorded once. This clone occurred a few times. What it binds is unknown. Study-level points and caveats: Using TCR breadth and depth analyses may have led to underestimated total T cell responses.

The sample was peripheral blood, taken in a trial of Ad26.COV2.S vaccine versus placebo. This TCR derives from a person aged 18-65 years who received the Ad26.COV2.S COVID-19 vaccine or a placebo.

This CDR3 is CASSFRELNTGELFF. The CDR3 nucleotides are TGCGCCAGCAGCTTCAGGGAACTGAACACCGGGGAGCTGTTTTTT. This rearrangement joins TRBV5-1 to TRBJ2-2, with D maybe TRBD1 (5 bases). Trimming removed 2 bases from V and 1 base from J, with 9 bases in between. The CDR3 loop spans 15 amino acids. Per germline, CDR1 SGHRS and CDR2 YFSETQ.